This entry concerns a single T cell receptor beta chain. No antigen is known for it. Base quality data are lacking; no much larger clone is found one base away. This sample was included in a study of T cells in localized non-small cell lung cancer (dated by TCRdb to between 2020 and 2021). A note on the overall study: The study analyzed T cell repertoires of hundreds of early-stage NSCLC patients, comparing tumors and uninvolved tumor-adjacent lungs. The cohort consisted of a few hundred treatment-naive NSCLC patients whose localized lung tumors had been resected. NSCLC patients had a mean age of roughly 64 years, and fewer than 150 were male and around 110 female.

TCR beta CDR3 regions were sequenced from DNA using the immunoSEQ Assay. The paper's data handling went like this. To compute T cell density, TCR beta template counts were normalized to usable DNA, which was estimated by amplifying housekeeping genes. The preseqR package was used to estimate richness by extrapolating to 400,000 templates for PBMC samples and to 120,000 templates for tissue samples. Clonality was defined as one minus Pielou's evenness. Tissue-enriched TCRs were identified through differential abundance testing performed on productive amino-acid clonotypes, with a minimum total count of 5 and an alpha of 0.1. The Jaccard Index and the Morisita Overlap Index were used to measure how much the repertoires overlapped between compartments. GLIPH grouped TCR beta CDR3s together with public tetramer-defined viral CDR3s, and a viral motif had to include at least three viral sequences and also show V-gene enrichment. TCRdb obtained this table from immuneACCESS and retained in-frame rearrangements with V and J assigned. These tables miss some clones; where compared with another copy, unresolved V genes account for less than half of the shortfall, and the remainder is unexplained. Clonal size and the V and J genes are those of that table, whereas D and trimming came from the DNA. Here the sample has approximately 140,000 clones; roughly 90% occur a single time. 1.7% of the sample comes from the top ten.

Germline trimming amounts to 7 bases on V and 4 bases on J, with 7 as the count of junction bases outside the gene matches. Including cysteine and phenylalanine, the CDR3 has 14 amino acids. Only the CDR3 region is kept as DNA, spanning 42 bases read in frame from base 1. The germline V gene encodes CDR1 MDHEN and CDR2 SYDVKM. At diagnosis, peripheral blood, uninvolved tumor-adjacent lung and tumor were collected and stored as a combination of fresh-frozen and FFPE material. For TCR repertoire profiling, the blood samples were analyzed as peripheral blood mononuclear cells. Study-wide findings and limitations: A median of approximately 62 of the top 100 tumor clones turned up in the paired uninvolved adjacent lung, and roughly 28 of those clones also ranked among the top 100 of that same adjacent lung. Higher blood T cell density associated with longer overall survival, while higher adjacent-lung clonality associated with shorter survival. Because multi-region sequencing of the tumors was not done, intratumor heterogeneity could not be ruled out. Because the study design was exploratory, TCR variables were selected using unadjusted p-values without false-discovery rate correction. Uninvolved tumor-adjacent lung showed the highest T cell clonality, higher than tumor, which suggests more focused antigenic responses in the adjacent lung.

This clonotype was obtained from a female donor older than 55 with stage I lung adenocarcinoma. The receptor chain draws on TRBV28 and TRBJ2-1, with 7 middle bases fitting TRBD2. Here the sequenced sample was peripheral blood, taken before any cancer treatment. The bases read TGTGCCAGCACCGAAATGGGGGGGTACAATGAGCAGTTCTTC. Its product reads: CASTEMGGYNEQFF.